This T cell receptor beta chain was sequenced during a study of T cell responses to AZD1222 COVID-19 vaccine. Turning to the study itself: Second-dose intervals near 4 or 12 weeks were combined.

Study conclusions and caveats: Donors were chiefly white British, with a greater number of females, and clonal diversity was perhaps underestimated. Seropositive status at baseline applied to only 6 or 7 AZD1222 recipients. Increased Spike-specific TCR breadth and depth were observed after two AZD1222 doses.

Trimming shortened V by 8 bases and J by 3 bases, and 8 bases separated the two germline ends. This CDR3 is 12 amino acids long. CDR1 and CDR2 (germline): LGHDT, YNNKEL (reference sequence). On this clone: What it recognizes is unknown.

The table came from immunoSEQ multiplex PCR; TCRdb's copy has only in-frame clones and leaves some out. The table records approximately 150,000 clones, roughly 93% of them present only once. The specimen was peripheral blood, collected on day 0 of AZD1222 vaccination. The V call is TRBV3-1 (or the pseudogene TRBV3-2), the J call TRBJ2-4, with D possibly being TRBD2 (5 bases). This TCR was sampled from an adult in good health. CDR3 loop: CASAGDKNIQYF. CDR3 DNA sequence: TGTGCCAGCGCCGGGGACAAAAACATTCAGTACTTC.